These 5 T cell receptor beta chains came from one sample sequenced in a study of cytomegalovirus exposure and HLA in healthy donors. The study ran its PCR with 60 Vbeta and 13 Jbeta primers. Profiling relied on immunoSEQ multiplex PCR, and the TCRdb table lists in-frame clones only, not all of them. The data show about 130,000 clones, approximately 80% seen once. Source material: PBMCs. These receptor sequences come from a man aged 45 to 65 in good health and CMV-seronegative.

This clone was observed a few times. Other DNA sequences from this sample encode an identical CDR3 as well. CDR3 in DNA: TGTGCCAGCAGTTCCGGGGGGGGCTACGAGCAGTACTTC. Translation gives CASSSGGGYEQYF. The rearrangement uses TRBV28 and TRBJ2-7, with 8 bases matching TRBD2. The CDR3 runs 13 residues. J lost 3 bases, V lost 4 bases, and 2 bases had no gene match. Germline values: CDR1 MDHEN, CDR2 SYDVKM.

This chain joins TRBV19 and TRBJ2-2, with TRBD2 as a possible D gene (5 bases). Trimming pared 4 bases from V and 5 bases from J, leaving 8 bases between. The germline V gene has CDR1 LNHDA and CDR2 SQIVND (reference sequence). The CDR3 runs to 13 residues. In DNA form, the CDR3 reads TGTGCCAGTAGTACCACGGGGACCGGGGAGCTGTTTTTT. This codes for CASSTTGTGELFF.

The J gene is TRBJ1-5, the V gene TRBV6-6; D may be TRBD1 (6 bases). Trimming cost V 2 bases and J 6 bases, with 11 bases left between them. This CDR3 is 14 amino acids long. In germline, CDR1 is MNHNY, CDR2 SVGAGI (reference sequence). In DNA form, the CDR3 reads TGTGCCAGCAGTTACCCCGACAGGCTTCAGCCCCAGCATTTT. It yields the protein CASSYPDRLQPQHF.

The chain couples TRBV10-3 to TRBJ2-3; weak D call: TRBD2 (6 bases). Trimming took 0 bases from V and 7 from J, leaving 11 bases between them. Germline CDR1 and CDR2: ENHRY and SYGVKD. The CDR3 has 14 amino acids. The chain's CDR3 is CAISESVGGNTQYF. Written as DNA, the CDR3 is TGTGCCATCAGTGAGTCGGTGGGAGGCAATACGCAGTATTTT.

This sequence joins TRBV11-1 and TRBJ2-2, with TRBD1 as a possible D gene (5 bases). V lost 0 bases to trimming and J lost 0 bases, with 8 bases between them. CDR1 and CDR2 (germline): SGHAT, FQDESV (reference sequence). This CDR3 comprises 16 residues. CDR3 amino acids: CASSLALTANTGELFF. Written as DNA, the CDR3 is TGTGCCAGCAGCTTAGCTCTGACAGCGAACACCGGGGAGCTGTTTTTT. The whole variable domain, filled in from reference TRBV11-1 and TRBJ2-2, reads EAEVAQSPRYKITEKSQAVAFWCDPISGHATLYWYRQILGQGPELLVQFQDESVVDDSQLPKDRFSAERLKGVDSTLKIQPAELGDSAMYLCASSLALTANTGELFFGEGSRLTVL.